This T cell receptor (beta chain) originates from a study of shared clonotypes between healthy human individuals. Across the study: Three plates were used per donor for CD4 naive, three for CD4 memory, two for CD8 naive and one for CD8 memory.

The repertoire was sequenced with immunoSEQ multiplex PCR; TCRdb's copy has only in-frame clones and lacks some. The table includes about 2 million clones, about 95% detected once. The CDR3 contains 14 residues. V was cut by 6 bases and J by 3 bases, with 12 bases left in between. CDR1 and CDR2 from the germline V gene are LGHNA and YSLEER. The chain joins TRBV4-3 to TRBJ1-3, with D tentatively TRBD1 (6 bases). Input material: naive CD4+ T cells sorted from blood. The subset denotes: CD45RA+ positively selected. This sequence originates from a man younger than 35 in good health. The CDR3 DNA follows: TGCGCCAGCAGTCTTCAGGGGAGTGGAAACACCATATATTTT. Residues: CASSLQGSGNTIYF.